The 29 T cell receptor beta chains in this list originate from one sample, sequenced in a study of blood T cell repertoires in COVID-19. The data were produced by immunoSEQ multiplex PCR, yet TCRdb's version contains in-frame clones alone and is incomplete. The data contain over 100,000 clones, 70% to 90% of them singletons. The specimen sequenced was peripheral blood. These receptors originate from a human donor in a cohort sampled during active COVID-19.

The J gene is TRBJ2-2, the V gene TRBV4-1; D is unclear. The CDR3 runs to 16 residues. CDR1 is MGHRA and CDR2 is YSYEKL in the germline V gene. Trimming left V 1 base short and J 1 base short, with 10 bases between. The DNA for the CDR3 is TGCGCCAGCAGCCAAGGAGCTACTCTGAACACCGGGGAGCTGTTTTTT. Protein sequence: CASSQGATLNTGELFF.

The rearrangement joins TRBV25-1 to TRBJ1-1; no reliable D call. The germline V gene has CDR1 MGHDK and CDR2 SYGVNS. This CDR3 has 15 amino acids. With 1 base removed from V and 1 base from J, the gap between germline ends came to 10 bases. Here the CDR3 reads CASSEFEGANTEAFF. The CDR3 DNA reads TGTGCCAGCAGTGAATTCGAGGGAGCGAACACTGAAGCTTTCTTT. Together with reference TRBV25-1 and TRBJ1-1, the CDR3 gives the full variable domain: EADIYQTPRYLVIGTGKKITLECSQTMGHDKMYWYQQDPGMELHLIHYSYGVNSTEKGDLSSESTVSRIRTEHFPLTLESARPSHTSQYLCASSEFEGANTEAFFGQGTRLTVV.

V is TRBV29-1 and J is TRBJ1-6; tentative D call: TRBD1 (5 bases). The germline gives CDR1 SQVTM, CDR2 ANQGSEA. CDR3 length: 13 amino acids. The V end was cut by 5 bases, the J end by 8 bases, with 13 bases between. CDR3 sequence reads: CSVTAQGDSPLHF. CDR3 DNA: TGCAGCGTTACAGCCCAGGGCGATTCACCCCTCCACTTT.

The chain combines TRBV11-2 with TRBJ2-1; no firm D call. The V gene's germline CDR1 is SGHAT and CDR2 FQNNGV. The V and J ends lost 1 base and 2 bases respectively, with 15 bases between them. The CDR3 is made up of 17 amino acids. The CDR3 spells CASSLVGGLRPYNEQFF. As DNA, the CDR3 is TGTGCCAGCAGCTTAGTAGGCGGATTAAGGCCCTACAATGAGCAGTTCTTC.

The chain couples TRBV7-9 to TRBJ2-4, with TRBD2 matching over 7 bases. Germline V lookup: CDR1 SEHNR, CDR2 FQNEAQ (reference sequence). J gave up 1 base and V 4 bases, and 4 bases lay outside the gene matches. The CDR3 consists of 15 residues. CDR3 amino acids: CASSWEGSAKNIQYF. Here the CDR3 DNA reads TGTGCCAGCAGCTGGGAGGGCTCGGCCAAAAACATTCAGTACTTC.

The table lists this clone with a count of one. The rearrangement links TRBV12-3 or TRBV12-4 to TRBJ1-5, with D possibly TRBD1 on 6 matching bases. The CDR3 loop spans 13 amino acids. The V end was cut by 2 bases, the J end by 9 bases, with 11 bases between. CDR3 nucleotide sequence: TGTGCCAGCAGTTTATTGGGCAGGGGGCCCCAGCATTTT. Its translation is CASSLLGRGPQHF.

The table lists this clone with a count of one. The gene calls are TRBV5-1 and TRBJ2-3, with D perhaps matching TRBD2 (6 bases). V lost 1 base to trimming and J lost 2 bases, with 14 bases between them. Germline assignment: CDR1 SGHRS and CDR2 YFSETQ. This CDR3 contains 16 residues. The CDR3 DNA reads TGCGCCAGCAGCTTGAACGAGCGGGCGATCACAGATACGCAGTATTTT. It codes for CASSLNERAITDTQYF.

CDR3 in amino acids: CASSIDRGKPQHF. CDR3 DNA sequence: TGTGCCAGTAGTATAGATCGCGGAAAGCCCCAGCATTTT. The chain combines TRBV19 with TRBJ1-5, with D unresolved. Germline lookup yields CDR1 LNHDA and CDR2 SQIVND (reference sequence). This CDR3 comprises 13 residues. V was shortened by 0 bases and J by 8 bases, with 8 bases between the two germline ends.

V gene TRBV11-2 combines with J gene TRBJ2-7, with 7 nucleotides matching TRBD2. The length of the CDR3 is 17 residues. Germline V CDR1 and CDR2: SGHAT, FQNNGV. V was clipped by 2 bases and J by 3 bases; unmatched bases: 13. CDR3 region: CASSLTWGSGEDYEQYF. The CDR3 DNA follows: TGTGCCAGCAGCTTAACCTGGGGGAGCGGGGAGGACTACGAGCAGTACTTC.

J is TRBJ1-2 and V is TRBV29-1; the match to TRBD1 covers 9 bases. The CDR3 is 14 residues long. The germline V gene encodes CDR1 SQVTM and CDR2 ANQGSEA. Trimming cost V 4 bases and J 4 bases; bases outside gene matches: 7. This CDR3 is CSVGGTGIGYGYTF. The CDR3 nucleotides are TGCAGCGTTGGTGGGACAGGGATCGGCTATGGCTACACCTTC. Full variable domain (remainder filled in from reference TRBV29-1 and TRBJ1-2): SAVISQKPSRDICQRGTSLTIQCQVDSQVTMMFWYRQQPGQSLTLIATANQGSEATYESGFVIDKFPISRPNLTFSTLTVSNMSPEDSSIYLCSVGGTGIGYGYTFGSGTRLTVV.

The chain has TRBV2 and TRBJ2-3, with D possibly being TRBD2 (6 bases). CDR1 SNHLY and CDR2 FYNNEI come from the germline V gene. V lost 6 bases to trimming and J lost 4 bases, with 17 bases between them. The CDR3 has 15 amino acids. The CDR3 is CASSPVGGPADTQYF. The CDR3, as DNA: TGTGCCAGCAGCCCCGTGGGGGGTCCGGCAGATACGCAGTATTTT.

The rearrangement joins TRBV29-1 to TRBJ1-2; possible D gene TRBD1, 6 bases. The germline V gene encodes CDR1 SQVTM and CDR2 ANQGSEA. Trimming shortened V by 1 base and J by 4 bases, and 7 bases separated the two germline ends. The CDR3 has 12 amino acids. The CDR3 is CSVEGTVYGYTF. DNA for the CDR3: TGCAGCGTTGAAGGGACAGTCTATGGCTACACCTTC.

The V and J genes are TRBV5-1 and TRBJ1-1; D is perhaps TRBD1 (6 bases). Germline CDR1 is SGHRS and CDR2 is YFSETQ. The CDR3 is made up of 15 amino acids. The V gene lost 0 bases and the J gene lost 3 bases, with 12 bases spanning the gap. The CDR3 DNA follows: TGCGCCAGCAGCTTGGTAGGGGGTGGGGACACTGAAGCTTTCTTT. It encodes CASSLVGGGDTEAFF.

The count of this clone is one. Here the CDR3 DNA reads TGTGCCAGCAGCCTGGGACAGCTTACTGAAGCTTTCTTT. This translates into CASSLGQLTEAFF. The rearrangement joins TRBV2 to TRBJ1-1, with 7 bases aligning to TRBD1. The length of the CDR3 is 13 residues. V trimming: 6 bases; J trimming: 5 bases; junction bases outside the gene matches: 6. Per germline, CDR1 SNHLY and CDR2 FYNNEI.

The gene calls are TRBV11-1 and TRBJ2-1, with TRBD1 matching over 8 bases. The CDR3 spans 15 residues. Germline V CDR1 and CDR2: SGHAT, FQDESV (reference sequence). With V trimmed by 5 bases and J by 2 bases, 5 bases remained unmatched. CDR3 nucleotides: TGTGCCAGCAGCCGGGGACAGGCTACCTACAATGAGCAGTTCTTC. Translated, it gives CASSRGQATYNEQFF.

The chain joins TRBV19 to TRBJ1-6; D remains unclear. The CDR3 is made up of 15 amino acids. Trimming stripped 2 bases from V and 9 bases from J, with 14 bases between. Germline V gives CDR1 LNHDA, CDR2 SQIVND (reference sequence). The CDR3 region is CASSITRDRSSPLHF. DNA for the CDR3: TGTGCCAGTAGTATAACGAGGGATCGCAGTTCACCCCTCCACTTT.

This clone appeared once. The chain employs TRBV2 and TRBJ2-1, with TRBD2 identical over 10 bases. V gave up 0 bases and J gave up 3 bases; unmatched junction bases: 2. The CDR3 extends over 16 amino acids. Germline lookup yields CDR1 SNHLY and CDR2 FYNNEI. CDR3 residues: CASSEAPSGSYNEQFF. The DNA of the CDR3 is TGTGCCAGCAGTGAAGCGCCTAGCGGGAGCTACAATGAGCAGTTCTTC.

This rearrangement joins TRBV7-9 to TRBJ2-6; weak D call: TRBD2 (5 bases). This CDR3 spans 15 amino acids. Germline V gene sequence: CDR1 SEHNR, CDR2 FQNEAQ (reference sequence). V lost 4 bases to trimming and J lost 9 bases, with 16 bases between them. The chain's CDR3 is CASSSPRSADNVLTF. The CDR3 DNA reads as TGTGCCAGCAGCTCCCCGCGCTCAGCGGACAACGTCCTGACTTTC. Filled out from reference TRBV7-9 and TRBJ2-6, the complete variable domain reads DTGVSQNPRHKITKRGQNVTFRCDPISEHNRLYWYRQTLGQGPEFLTYFQNEAQLEKSRLLSDRFSAERPKGSFSTLEIQRTEQGDSAMYLCASSSPRSADNVLTFGAGSRLTVL.

V is TRBV7-9 and J is TRBJ1-6; a weak D match, TRBD1 (6 bases). CDR3 length: 14 residues. CDR1 and CDR2 (germline): SEHNR, FQNEAQ (reference sequence). V was pared by 5 bases and J by 4 bases, with 9 bases between. CDR3 nucleotide sequence: TGTGCCAGCAGCCCAGGGGCTTATAATTCACCCCTCCACTTT. It is translated as CASSPGAYNSPLHF.

The chain uses TRBV6-6 and TRBJ1-2, with TRBD1 matching 7 bases. The CDR3 loop spans 15 amino acids. Germline trimming cut 2 bases from V and 4 bases from J; bases unmatched to any gene: 7. Germline loops: CDR1 MNHNY, CDR2 SVGAGI (reference sequence). CDR3 region: CASSYSETGTYGYTF. The CDR3 DNA is TGTGCCAGCAGTTACAGCGAGACAGGGACCTATGGCTACACCTTC.

V is TRBV5-1 and J is TRBJ2-2, with TRBD2 as a possible D gene (5 bases). This CDR3 is built from 16 residues. Germline CDR1 reads SGHRS; CDR2 reads YFSETQ. Trimming took off 1 base at V and 0 bases at J, with 10 bases between the two ends. The DNA of the CDR3 is TGCGCCAGCAGCTTGTCGGGGTCCGCGAACACCGGGGAGCTGTTTTTT. Protein sequence: CASSLSGSANTGELFF.

The chain combines TRBV7-2 with TRBJ2-5, with D perhaps matching TRBD1 (6 bases). CDR1 SGHTA and CDR2 FQGNSA come from the germline V gene. The CDR3 consists of 13 residues. V dropped 3 bases and J dropped 3 bases, with 8 bases sitting between them. DNA of the CDR3: TGTGCCAGCAGCTTGGGGACAAAAGAGACCCAGTACTTC. This sequence encodes CASSLGTKETQYF.

The V and J genes are TRBV18 and TRBJ1-2; a weak D match, TRBD1 (6 bases). This CDR3 comprises 12 residues. With 3 bases removed from V and 6 bases from J, the gap between germline ends came to 8 bases. CDR1 is KGHSH and CDR2 is LQKENI in the germline V gene. CDR3 residues: CASSPKGDGYTF. CDR3 DNA: TGTGCCAGCTCACCTAAGGGGGATGGCTACACCTTC. Full variable domain (rest looked up from reference TRBV18 and TRBJ1-2): NAGVMQNPRHLVRRRGQEARLRCSPMKGHSHVYWYRQLPEEGLKFMVYLQKENIIDESGMPKERFSAEFPKEGPSILRIQQVVRGDSAAYFCASSPKGDGYTFGSGTRLTVV.

This clone was observed once. This chain joins TRBV7-9 and TRBJ2-7; 7 positions match TRBD1. The V and J ends lost 5 bases and 11 bases, in that order; junction bases with no gene match: 9. The CDR3 is made up of 12 amino acids. CDR1 SEHNR and CDR2 FQNEAQ come from the germline V gene (reference sequence). The CDR3 protein is CASSPGQDVKYF. Here the CDR3 DNA reads TGTGCCAGCAGCCCCGGACAGGATGTTAAGTACTTC.

This chain joins TRBV5-1 and TRBJ2-2, with D possibly TRBD2 on 8 matching bases. This CDR3 has 15 amino acids. Trimming removed 5 bases at V and 2 bases at J, with 13 bases between. In germline, CDR1 is SGHRS, CDR2 YFSETQ. CDR3 region: CASSSGTANTGELFF. DNA of the CDR3: TGCGCCAGCAGTAGCGGGACAGCTAACACCGGGGAGCTGTTTTTT.

The rearrangement links TRBV11-3 to TRBJ1-1, with D possibly matching TRBD1 (5 bases). CDR3 length: 15 residues. Trimming took 7 bases from V and 3 from J, leaving 18 bases between them. Germline loops: CDR1 SGHNT, CDR2 YENEEA. CDR3 loop: CASTLLGEADTEAFF. DNA for the CDR3: TGTGCCAGCACCCTCTTAGGGGAGGCCGACACTGAAGCTTTCTTT.

The genes are TRBV21-1 and TRBJ2-7; TRBD1 is the table's D call, not checked against the DNA. TRBV21-1 is given as a pseudogene. The CDR3 runs to 15 residues. Here the CDR3 DNA reads TGTGCCAGCAGCAAAGTTGGGACAGGGGACTTCGAGCAGTACTTC. It yields the protein CASSKVGTGDFEQYF.

The chain has TRBV5-1 and TRBJ2-7; 10 bases fit TRBD2. With 0 bases clipped from V and 3 bases from J, the junction kept 6 bases outside the gene matches. CDR3 length: 16 residues. Germline V gene data show CDR1 as SGHRS and CDR2 as YFSETQ. Written as DNA, the CDR3 is TGCGCCAGCAGCTTGGGGTTAGCGGGAGGACTCTACGAGCAGTACTTC. It is translated as CASSLGLAGGLYEQYF.

The rearrangement joins TRBV7-8 to TRBJ2-1; TRBD2 matches 15 bases. Trimming took 3 bases from V and 12 from J; bases not matched to a gene: 0. The CDR3 consists of 13 residues. Germline loops: CDR1 SGHVS, CDR2 FQNEAQ. CDR3 DNA: TGTGCCAGCAGCTTGGGACTAGCGGGGGGGCAGTTCTTC. Translating it yields CASSLGLAGGQFF.